This passage covers 19 T cell receptor beta chains from one sample sequenced in a study of blood T cell repertoires in COVID-19. Method: immunoSEQ multiplex PCR; TCRdb's copy keeps in-frame clones and lacks some. The sample gives about 96,000 clones, 80% of which show up once; around 9% is in the top ten. The sample consisted of peripheral blood. Source of these receptors: a man between 50 and 59 years old who had recovered from COVID-19.

The chain carries TRBV5-1 and TRBJ2-1, with 8 bases aligning to TRBD2. V lost 0 bases, J lost 4 bases, and 6 bases stayed unmatched. The CDR3 spans 16 residues. Germline assignment: CDR1 SGHRS and CDR2 YFSETQ. The CDR3 loop reads CASSLGIAGRYNEQFF. The CDR3 coding sequence is TGCGCCAGCAGCTTGGGAATAGCGGGGAGGTACAATGAGCAGTTCTTC.

This clone was recorded once. The chain recombines TRBV15 with TRBJ2-7, with 8 bases matching TRBD1. The germline CDR1 and CDR2 sequences are LNHNV and YYDKDF (reference sequence). The CDR3 runs to 14 residues. The ends lost 4 bases at V and 0 bases at J; junction bases unmatched: 2. CDR3 amino acids: CATSIDRGSYEQYF. The CDR3 nucleotides are TGTGCCACCAGCATAGACAGGGGCTCCTACGAGCAGTACTTC.

The V call is TRBV3-1 (or the pseudogene TRBV3-2), the J call TRBJ1-3; 8 bases match TRBD1. The CDR3 is 18 residues long. With 3 bases clipped from V and 0 bases from J, the junction kept 10 bases outside the gene matches. Germline CDR1 reads LGHDT; CDR2 reads YNNKEL (reference sequence). The CDR3 DNA is TGTGCCAGCAGCCAGAGGGCTACAGGGGGTTTCTCTGGAAACACCATATATTTT. It encodes CASSQRATGGFSGNTIYF.

The chain's CDR3 is CASSYRDRGTYEQYF. In DNA, the CDR3 is TGTGCCAGCAGTTACCGGGACAGGGGCACCTACGAGCAGTACTTC. The chain joins TRBV6-5 to TRBJ2-7, with 10 bases fitting TRBD1. Germline values: CDR1 MNHEY, CDR2 SVGAGI. V gave up 2 bases and J gave up 2 bases; unmatched junction bases: 3. This CDR3 is built from 15 residues.

V usage is TRBV10-3 and J usage is TRBJ2-5; weak D call: TRBD2 (6 bases). The CDR3 spans 14 residues. V was clipped by 4 bases and J by 5 bases, with 14 bases between them. Per germline, CDR1 ENHRY and CDR2 SYGVKD. The CDR3 coding sequence is TGTGCCATCAGTGCGGGACTTCTCCTTGAGACCCAGTACTTC. Residues: CAISAGLLLETQYF.

The rearrangement links TRBV25-1 to TRBJ1-6, with a possible D match to TRBD1 (6 bases). CDR3 size: 15 residues. Germline V gene lookup returns CDR1 MGHDK and CDR2 SYGVNS. The ends were cut back, 4 bases at V and 5 bases at J, with 12 bases in the middle. DNA for the CDR3: TGTGCCAGCAGTGGGCAGGGGACGGATAATTCACCCCTCCACTTT. Its translation is CASSGQGTDNSPLHF.

This clone was seen a handful of times. V is TRBV6-4 and J is TRBJ2-1; TRBD2 might be the D (6 bases). The CDR3 spans 16 residues. V was shortened by 0 bases and J by 2 bases, with 11 bases between the two germline ends. Germline V gene sequence: CDR1 MRHNA, CDR2 SNTAGT. The CDR3: CASSDSTAGTYNEQFF. DNA of the CDR3: TGTGCCAGCAGTGACTCGACAGCGGGTACCTACAATGAGCAGTTCTTC.

The chain links TRBV2 to TRBJ1-6; no firm D call. The CDR3 runs 14 residues. The germline V gene encodes CDR1 SNHLY and CDR2 FYNNEI. The ends were cut back, 3 bases at V and 9 bases at J, with 12 bases in the middle. CDR3 residues: CASSEEGIGSPLHF. As DNA, the CDR3 is TGTGCCAGCAGTGAGGAGGGAATCGGTTCACCCCTCCACTTT.

The table lists this clone with a count of one. This chain joins TRBV3-1 (or the pseudogene TRBV3-2) and TRBJ1-2, with D possibly TRBD1 on 5 matching bases. The V end was cut by 6 bases, the J end by 4 bases, with 6 bases between. This CDR3 has 11 amino acids. Germline V gene data show CDR1 as LGHDT and CDR2 as YNNKEL (reference sequence). The CDR3 DNA sequence: TGTGCCAGCAGGGACATCTATGGCTACACCTTC. Its translation: CASRDIYGYTF.

CDR3: CASKGLINQPQHF. The CDR3 region has the DNA TGTGCCAGTAAGGGACTGATCAATCAGCCCCAGCATTTT. V and J are TRBV19 and TRBJ1-5; tentatively, D is TRBD1 (5 bases). Germline V gives CDR1 LNHDA, CDR2 SQIVND (reference sequence). Trimming took off 7 bases at V and 3 bases at J, with 10 bases between the two ends. CDR3 length equals 13 residues.

The chain carries TRBV11-3 and TRBJ2-7, with TRBD1 matching over 9 bases. V gave up 4 bases and J gave up 6 bases; unmatched junction bases: 7. Germline CDR1 reads SGHNT; CDR2 reads YENEEA. The CDR3 covers 14 residues. The CDR3 here is CASSSVQGAGEQYF. In nucleotides, the CDR3 is TGTGCCAGCAGCTCCGTACAGGGGGCGGGCGAGCAGTACTTC.

V usage is TRBV12-3 or TRBV12-4 and J usage is TRBJ1-2; 9 nucleotides align to TRBD1. The CDR3 loop spans 13 amino acids. V was clipped by 6 bases and J by 4 bases; unmatched bases: 3. The CDR3 sequence: CASRQGATYGYTF. The CDR3 nucleotides read TGTGCCAGCAGACAGGGGGCGACCTATGGCTACACCTTC.

This sequence joins TRBV7-9 and TRBJ1-3; TRBD1 matches 9 bases. This CDR3 is built from 16 residues. The germline CDR1 and CDR2 sequences are SEHNR and FQNEAQ (reference sequence). V trimming: 1 base; J trimming: 2 bases; junction bases outside the gene matches: 3. The CDR3 is CASSLVGQGPGNTIYF. DNA for the CDR3: TGTGCCAGCAGCTTAGTGGGACAGGGCCCTGGAAACACCATATATTTT.

The chain joins TRBV12-3 or TRBV12-4 to TRBJ1-3; D is perhaps TRBD1 (5 bases). The CDR3 consists of 12 residues. Trimming removed 3 bases at V and 7 bases at J, with 7 bases between. DNA of the CDR3: TGTGCCAGCAGTTTGGGGGGGAACACCATATATTTT. Amino acid sequence: CASSLGGNTIYF.

The rearrangement links TRBV19 to TRBJ1-2; maybe TRBD1 (5 bases). The V gene's germline CDR1 is LNHDA and CDR2 SQIVND (reference sequence). This CDR3 comprises 15 residues. The V and J ends lost 5 bases and 2 bases respectively, with 15 bases between them. The CDR3 sequence is CASSPRAGQNYGYTF. The CDR3 coding sequence is TGTGCCAGTAGTCCCCGGGCAGGACAAAACTATGGCTACACCTTC.

The chain combines TRBV6-1 with TRBJ1-4, with D possibly TRBD1 on 6 matching bases. The germline V gene encodes CDR1 MNHNS and CDR2 SASEGT. The CDR3 spans 14 residues. V dropped 1 base and J dropped 6 bases, with 9 bases sitting between them. The CDR3 sequence is CASSEDRVDEKLFF. CDR3 DNA: TGTGCCAGCAGTGAAGACAGGGTGGATGAAAAACTGTTTTTT.

The CDR3 region is CASSPGTSGFRETQYF. The CDR3 DNA reads TGTGCCAGCAGCCCTGGGACTAGCGGGTTTCGGGAGACCCAGTACTTC. The chain joins TRBV28 to TRBJ2-5, with TRBD2 matching 12 bases. Germline V lookup: CDR1 MDHEN, CDR2 SYDVKM. The CDR3 is made up of 16 amino acids. The junction had 10 bases not matched to a gene; V was cut back by 6 bases and J by 5 bases. The whole variable domain, filled in from reference TRBV28 and TRBJ2-5, reads DVKVTQSSRYLVKRTGEKVFLECVQDMDHENMFWYRQDPGLGLRLIYFSYDVKMKEKGDIPEGYSVSREKKERFSLILESASTNQTSMYLCASSPGTSGFRETQYFGPGTRLLVL.

This chain uses TRBV5-6 with TRBJ2-7; 9 bases are a match to TRBD1. V lost 3 bases to trimming and J lost 5 bases; unmatched junction nucleotides: 9. The CDR3 contains 15 residues. The germline CDR1 and CDR2 sequences are SGHDT and YYEEEE. In DNA, the CDR3 is TGTGCCAGCAGCTCAACCGGGACAGGGAGCCACGAGCAGTACTTC. Amino acid sequence: CASSSTGTGSHEQYF.

In this sample, this clone turned up once. The CDR3 sequence is CASSLRGEQYF. The CDR3 DNA is TGTGCCAGCAGCCTCAGGGGCGAGCAGTACTTC. The chain links TRBV13 to TRBJ2-7, with D possibly being TRBD1 (6 bases). There are 11 residues in the CDR3. Trimming took off 5 bases at V and 6 bases at J, with 8 bases between the two ends. CDR1 is PRHDT, CDR2 FYEKMQ, per germline (reference sequence).